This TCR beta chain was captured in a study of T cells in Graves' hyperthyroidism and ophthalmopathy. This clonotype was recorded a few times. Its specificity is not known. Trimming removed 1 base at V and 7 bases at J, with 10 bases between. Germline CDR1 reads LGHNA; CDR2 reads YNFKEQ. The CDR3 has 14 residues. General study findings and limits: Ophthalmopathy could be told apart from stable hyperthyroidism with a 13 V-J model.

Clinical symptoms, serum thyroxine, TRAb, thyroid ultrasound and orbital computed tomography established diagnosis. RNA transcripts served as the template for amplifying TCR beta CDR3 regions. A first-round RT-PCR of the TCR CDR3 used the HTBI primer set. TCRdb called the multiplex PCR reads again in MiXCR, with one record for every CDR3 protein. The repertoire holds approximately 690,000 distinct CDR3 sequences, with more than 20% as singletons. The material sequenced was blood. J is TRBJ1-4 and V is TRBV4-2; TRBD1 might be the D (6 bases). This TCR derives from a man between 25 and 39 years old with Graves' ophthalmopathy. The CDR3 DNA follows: TGTGCCAGCAGCCAAGGGACAGCAAGTGAAAAACTGTTTTTT. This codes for CASSQGTASEKLFF.